This T cell receptor (beta chain) emerged from a study of shared T cell receptors in the human thymus (TCRdb year 2021). Broadly, across the study: The study investigated the way shared, self-reactive T-cell receptor alpha chains are produced in the human thymus.

Libraries were made using the immunoSEQ multiplex PCR assay. Imported from immuneACCESS, the table was reduced by TCRdb to in-frame sequences with V and J called. These copies leave out some clones; in studies compared against another copy, an unresolved V gene accounts for under half, and the cause of the remainder is not known. The sample data list roughly 500,000 clones, and around three quarters of these were observed just once. About 0.012% of the sample is in the top ten clones. Germline trimming amounts to 5 bases on V and 5 bases on J, with 5 as the count of junction bases outside the gene matches. As encoded in the germline V gene, CDR1 is SGHVS while CDR2 is FNYEAQ. The CDR3 runs 14 residues from the cysteine to the phenylalanine. The retained sequence is limited to the CDR3, 42 bases, with the frame set at the first base. On this clone: This receptor's antigen is unknown. No base quality values were provided; no much bigger clone lies one nucleotide off.

These same data were also listed under a study on human thymus T cells. Drawing on the second study: In Finland, the donors were immunologically healthy infants who were having open corrective cardiac surgery for congenital heart defects. The thymus tissue came from surgical resects taken out during corrective cardiac surgery. Biased V and J gene segment usage appeared to be present in both thymic and peripheral blood repertoires. Highly overlapping thymic TCR repertoires among unrelated individuals were reported in the related research. TCR alpha and beta repertoires from about eight infant thymus samples and a few related peripheral blood samples were characterized in the study. Donor ages ranged from about 7 to 244 days, and the cohort comprised six male and a couple of female infants. After being mechanically released from the tissue, thymocytes were kept at -70 degrees C in pellets of 10-30 million cells. Genomic DNA was extracted from frozen cell pellets with a QIAsymphony instrument. TCRB and TCRAD loci were amplified from a standardized quantity of quality-controlled genomic DNA using the immunoSEQ multiplex PCR assay. The V(D)J region was spanned by amplicons of a length sufficient to cover the CDR3 and to identify V and J genes. Amplicon sequencing was performed on an Illumina platform through the commercial immunoSEQ service. Primer bias and sequencing errors were corrected as previously described, and TCRAD and TCRB were defined on the basis of the IMGT database. immunoSEQ Analyzer 3.0 and VDJTools were used for repertoire analysis, which covered basic statistics, V/J segment usage, diversity estimates, rarefaction and pairwise overlap. Chao1, ChaoE, Efron-Thisted, Shannon and inverse Simpson indices were used to estimate diversity, which was also estimated on datasets down-sampled to the smallest sample. Repertoire overlap was determined by strict matching of CDR3 nucleotide sequence, V gene and J gene, and Jaccard-based multidimensional scaling clustering was applied. Thymus samples yielded on average approximately 800,000 unique TCRB clonotypes, compared with roughly 80,000 from blood samples.

This receptor was taken from a boy in the first two years of life with a congenital heart defect. Donor details come from another sample of the same person, matched by shared clones. The chain is encoded by TRBV7-6 joined to TRBJ2-2; TRBD1 lines up with 7 middle nucleotides. The sample taken for sequencing was thymocytes. The DNA sequence reads TGTGCCAGCAGCCCAGGGGGTTTGACCGGGGAGCTGTTTTTT. It specifies CASSPGGLTGELFF.